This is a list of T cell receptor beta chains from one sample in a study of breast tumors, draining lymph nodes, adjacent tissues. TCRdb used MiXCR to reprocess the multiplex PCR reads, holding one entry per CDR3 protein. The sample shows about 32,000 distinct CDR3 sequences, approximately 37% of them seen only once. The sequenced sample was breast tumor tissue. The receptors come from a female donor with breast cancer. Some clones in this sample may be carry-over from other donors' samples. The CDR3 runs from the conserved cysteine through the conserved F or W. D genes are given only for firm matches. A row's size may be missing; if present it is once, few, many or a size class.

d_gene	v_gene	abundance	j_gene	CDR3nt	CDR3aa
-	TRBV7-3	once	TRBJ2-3	TGTGCCAGCAGCTATCGGACGGGACTCCTGGGCGCAGATACGCAGTATTTT	CASSYRTGLLGADTQYF
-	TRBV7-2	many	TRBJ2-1	TGTGCCAGCAGCTCAAGCTGGAGCTCCTACAATGAGCAGTTCTTC	CASSSSWSSYNEQFF
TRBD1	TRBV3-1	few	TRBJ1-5	TGTGCCAGCAGCCAGACAGGGGCGAGGGATCAGCCCCAGCATTTT	CASSQTGARDQPQHF
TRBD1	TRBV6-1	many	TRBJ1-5	TGTGCCAGCAGTGATAATACAGGGGGAGCCCAGCATTTT	CASSDNTGGAQHF
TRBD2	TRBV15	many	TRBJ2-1	TGTGCCACCAGCTCCTCCTACCGGGACTACAACGACAATGAGCAGTTCTTC	CATSSSYRDYNDNEQFF
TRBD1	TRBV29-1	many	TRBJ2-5	TGCAGCGTTGAAGGGGGGCAGGGGGCTTTGGAGACCCAGTACTTC	CSVEGGQGALETQYF
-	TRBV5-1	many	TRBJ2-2	TGCGCCAGCGCCCTCATCTGGGGCGGTACCGGGGAGCTGTTTTTT	CASALIWGGTGELFF
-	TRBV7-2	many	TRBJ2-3	TGTGCCAGCAGTCCGCTCCCAGCGGTCAGGTCAGATACGCAGTATTTT	CASSPLPAVRSDTQYF
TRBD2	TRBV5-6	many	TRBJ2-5	TGTGCCAGCAGCTTGGTCGGCGGGGGCCAAGAGACCCAGTACTTC	CASSLVGGGQETQYF
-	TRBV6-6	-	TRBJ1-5	TGTGCCAGCAGCCCGGTGGGGGCCCGCAATCAGCCCCAGCATTTT	CASSPVGARNQPQHF
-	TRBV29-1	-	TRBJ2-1	TGCAGCGTTGATCCAATGAATGAGCAGTTCTTC	CSVDPMNEQFF
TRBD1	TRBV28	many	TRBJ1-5	TGTGCCAGCAGTTTATACAGGGGGTACCAGCCCCAGCATTTT	CASSLYRGYQPQHF
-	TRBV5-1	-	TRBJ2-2	TGCGCCAGCAGCTTGGCCGTGGACAGCTATTTTGCCGGGGAGCTGTTTTTT	CASSLAVDSYFAGELFF
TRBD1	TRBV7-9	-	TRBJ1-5	TGTGCCAGCAGCGCACCGGGACAGGGGGAGAATCAGCCCCAGCATTTT	CASSAPGQGENQPQHF
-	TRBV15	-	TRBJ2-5	TGTGCCACCAGCAGATCCCGGGGAACACAAGAGACCCAGTACTTC	CATSRSRGTQETQYF
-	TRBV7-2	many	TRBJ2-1	TGTGCCAGCAGCTTAGTTTGGGGCCCCAGCTCCTACAATGAGCAGTTCTTC	CASSLVWGPSSYNEQFF
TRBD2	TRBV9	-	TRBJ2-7	TGTGCCAGCAGCGTAGGGGCGGGAGGGACCTACGAGCAGTACTTC	CASSVGAGGTYEQYF
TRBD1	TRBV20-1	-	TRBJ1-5	TGCAGTGCTAGAGGGAACGACAGGGTCGTCGGTCAGCCCCAGCATTTT	CSARGNDRVVGQPQHF